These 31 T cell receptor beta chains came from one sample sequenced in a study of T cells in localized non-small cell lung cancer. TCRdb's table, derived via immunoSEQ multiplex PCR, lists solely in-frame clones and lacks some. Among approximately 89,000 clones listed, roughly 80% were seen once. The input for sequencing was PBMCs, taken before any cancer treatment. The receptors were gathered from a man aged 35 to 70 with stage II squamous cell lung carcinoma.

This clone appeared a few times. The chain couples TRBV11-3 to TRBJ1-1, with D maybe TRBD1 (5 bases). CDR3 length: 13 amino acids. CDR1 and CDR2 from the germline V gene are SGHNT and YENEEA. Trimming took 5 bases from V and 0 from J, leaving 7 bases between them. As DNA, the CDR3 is TGTGCCAGCAGCACGACAGTGAACACTGAAGCTTTCTTT. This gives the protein CASSTTVNTEAFF.

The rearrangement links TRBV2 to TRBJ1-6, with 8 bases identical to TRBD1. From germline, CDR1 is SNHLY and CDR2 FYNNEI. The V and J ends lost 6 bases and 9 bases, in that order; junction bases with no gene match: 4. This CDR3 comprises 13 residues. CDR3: CASRDREASPLHF. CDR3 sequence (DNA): TGTGCCAGCAGGGACAGGGAGGCTTCACCCCTCCACTTT. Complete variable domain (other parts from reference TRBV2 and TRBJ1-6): EPEVTQTPSHQVTQMGQEVILRCVPISNHLYFYWYRQILGQKVEFLVSFYNNEISEKSEIFDDQFSVERPDGSNFTLKIRSTKLEDSAMYFCASRDREASPLHFGNGTRLTVT.

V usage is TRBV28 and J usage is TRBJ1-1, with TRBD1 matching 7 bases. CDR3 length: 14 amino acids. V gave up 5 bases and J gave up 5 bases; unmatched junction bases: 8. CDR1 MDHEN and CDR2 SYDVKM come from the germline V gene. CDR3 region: CASSTRQGGTEAFF. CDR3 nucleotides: TGTGCCAGCAGTACCCGACAGGGTGGGACTGAAGCTTTCTTT. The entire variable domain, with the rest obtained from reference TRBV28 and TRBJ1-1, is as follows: DVKVTQSSRYLVKRTGEKVFLECVQDMDHENMFWYRQDPGLGLRLIYFSYDVKMKEKGDIPEGYSVSREKKERFSLILESASTNQTSMYLCASSTRQGGTEAFFGQGTRLTVV.

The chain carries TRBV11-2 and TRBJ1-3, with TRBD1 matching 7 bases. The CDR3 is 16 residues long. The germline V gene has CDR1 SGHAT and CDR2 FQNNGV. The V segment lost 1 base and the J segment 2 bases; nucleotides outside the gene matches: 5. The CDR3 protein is CASSLGQGAAGNTIYF. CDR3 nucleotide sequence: TGTGCCAGCAGCTTAGGACAGGGCGCGGCTGGAAACACCATATATTTT.

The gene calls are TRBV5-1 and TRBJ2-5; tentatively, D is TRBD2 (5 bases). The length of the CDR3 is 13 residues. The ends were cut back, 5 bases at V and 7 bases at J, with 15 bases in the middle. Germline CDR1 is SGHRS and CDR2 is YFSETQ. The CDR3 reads CASSSLLEGTQYF. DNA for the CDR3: TGCGCCAGCAGTTCTCTCCTCGAGGGGACCCAGTACTTC.

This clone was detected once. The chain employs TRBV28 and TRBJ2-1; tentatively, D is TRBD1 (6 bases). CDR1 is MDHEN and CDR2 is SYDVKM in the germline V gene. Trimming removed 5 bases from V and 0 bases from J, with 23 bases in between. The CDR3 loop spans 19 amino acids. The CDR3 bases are TGTGCCAGCAGTCCATCCCGCTTTAAAACAGGGAGCTCCTACAATGAGCAGTTCTTC. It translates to CASSPSRFKTGSSYNEQFF. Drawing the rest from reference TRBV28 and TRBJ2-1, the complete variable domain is DVKVTQSSRYLVKRTGEKVFLECVQDMDHENMFWYRQDPGLGLRLIYFSYDVKMKEKGDIPEGYSVSREKKERFSLILESASTNQTSMYLCASSPSRFKTGSSYNEQFFGPGTRLTVL.

The chain's CDR3 is CASSQGGSGQPQHF. CDR3 nucleotide sequence: TGTGCCAGCAGCCAAGGAGGGTCTGGACAGCCCCAGCATTTT. This sequence joins TRBV14 and TRBJ1-5; D not resolved. Per the germline V gene, CDR1 is SGHDN and CDR2 is FVKESK. The CDR3 has 14 amino acids. V was shortened by 1 base and J by 7 bases, with 11 bases between the two germline ends.

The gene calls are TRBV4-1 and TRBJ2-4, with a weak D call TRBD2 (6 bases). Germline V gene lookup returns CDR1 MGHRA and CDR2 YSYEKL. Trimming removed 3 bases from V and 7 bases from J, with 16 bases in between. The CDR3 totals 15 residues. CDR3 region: CASSQGGPGRNIQYF. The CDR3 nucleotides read TGCGCCAGCAGCCAGGGGGGACCGGGCCGGAACATTCAGTACTTC.

Here the CDR3 DNA reads TGTGCCAGCAGTGATCCGGGTGGTTCCTACAATGAGCAGTTCTTC. This translates into CASSDPGGSYNEQFF. The chain combines TRBV25-1 with TRBJ2-1, with D uncertain. Per germline, CDR1 MGHDK and CDR2 SYGVNS. V shed 3 bases and J shed 1 base, with 10 bases lying between them. This CDR3 is built from 15 residues.

DNA of the CDR3: TGTGCCACCAGCAGAGATCGAGGATTTGGCAATCAGCCCCAGCATTTT. It yields the protein CATSRDRGFGNQPQHF. The gene calls are TRBV15 and TRBJ1-5; D unresolved. The germline V gene encodes CDR1 LNHNV and CDR2 YYDKDF (reference sequence). The CDR3 runs 16 residues. The V end lost 0 bases, the J end lost 2 bases, and 11 bases lay between the germline ends. The full variable domain, with the rest looked up from reference TRBV15 and TRBJ1-5, is DAMVIQNPRYQVTQFGKPVTLSCSQTLNHNVMYWYQQKSSQAPKLLFHYYDKDFNNEADTPDNFQSRRPNTSFCFLDIRSPGLGDTAMYLCATSRDRGFGNQPQHFGDGTRLSIL.

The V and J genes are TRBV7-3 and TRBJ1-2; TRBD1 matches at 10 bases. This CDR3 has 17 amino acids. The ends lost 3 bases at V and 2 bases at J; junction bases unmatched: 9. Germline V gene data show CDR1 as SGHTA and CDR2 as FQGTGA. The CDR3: CASSFTGPGQGNYGYTF. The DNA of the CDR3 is TGTGCCAGCAGCTTCACTGGACCGGGACAGGGGAACTATGGCTACACCTTC.

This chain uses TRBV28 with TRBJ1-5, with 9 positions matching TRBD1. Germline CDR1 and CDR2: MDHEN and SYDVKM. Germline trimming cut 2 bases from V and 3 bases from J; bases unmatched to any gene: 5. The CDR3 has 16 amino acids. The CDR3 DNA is TGTGCCAGCAGTTTAAGACAGGGGGGGTTCAATCAGCCCCAGCATTTT. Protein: CASSLRQGGFNQPQHF. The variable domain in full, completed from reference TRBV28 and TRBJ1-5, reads DVKVTQSSRYLVKRTGEKVFLECVQDMDHENMFWYRQDPGLGLRLIYFSYDVKMKEKGDIPEGYSVSREKKERFSLILESASTNQTSMYLCASSLRQGGFNQPQHFGDGTRLSIL.

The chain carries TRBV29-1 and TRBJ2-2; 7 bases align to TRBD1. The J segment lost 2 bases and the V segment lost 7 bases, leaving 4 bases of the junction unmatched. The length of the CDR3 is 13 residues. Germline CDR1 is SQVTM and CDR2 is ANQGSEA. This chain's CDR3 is CSAGQLNTGELFF. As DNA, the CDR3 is TGCAGCGCGGGACAGTTAAACACCGGGGAGCTGTTTTTT.

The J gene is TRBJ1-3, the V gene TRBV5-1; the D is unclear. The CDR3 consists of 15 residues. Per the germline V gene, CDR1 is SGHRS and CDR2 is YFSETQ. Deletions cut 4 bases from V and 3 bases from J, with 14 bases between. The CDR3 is CASSLDPGGGNTIYF. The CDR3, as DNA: TGCGCCAGCAGCCTGGACCCGGGCGGTGGAAACACCATATATTTT.

In DNA form, the CDR3 reads TGTGCCAGCAGCCAAGATTACGAGAGGATGAACACTGAAGCTTTCTTT. Encoded protein: CASSQDYERMNTEAFF. The J gene is TRBJ1-1, the V gene TRBV4-2; D uncertain. Per germline, CDR1 LGHNA and CDR2 YNFKEQ. With 0 bases removed from V and 0 bases from J, the gap between germline ends came to 11 bases. The CDR3 runs to 16 residues.

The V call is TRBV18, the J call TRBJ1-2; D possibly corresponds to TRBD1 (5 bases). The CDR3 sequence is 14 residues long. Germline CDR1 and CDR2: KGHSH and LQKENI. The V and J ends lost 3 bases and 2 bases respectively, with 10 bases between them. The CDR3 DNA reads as TGTGCCAGCTCACCGGGACTGGAGAACTATGGCTACACCTTC. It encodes CASSPGLENYGYTF.

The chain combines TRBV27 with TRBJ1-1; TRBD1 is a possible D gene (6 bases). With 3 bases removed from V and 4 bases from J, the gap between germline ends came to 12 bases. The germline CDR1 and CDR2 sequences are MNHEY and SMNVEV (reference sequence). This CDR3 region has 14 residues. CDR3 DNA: TGTGCCAGCAGTTTTACAGGGCTGGGCACTGAAGCTTTCTTT. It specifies CASSFTGLGTEAFF.

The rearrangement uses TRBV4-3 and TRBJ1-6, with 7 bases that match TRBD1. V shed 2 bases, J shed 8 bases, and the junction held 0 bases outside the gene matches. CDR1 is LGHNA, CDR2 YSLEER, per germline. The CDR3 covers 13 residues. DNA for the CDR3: TGCGCCAGCAGCCAAAGGGGGCATTCACCCCTCCACTTT. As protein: CASSQRGHSPLHF.

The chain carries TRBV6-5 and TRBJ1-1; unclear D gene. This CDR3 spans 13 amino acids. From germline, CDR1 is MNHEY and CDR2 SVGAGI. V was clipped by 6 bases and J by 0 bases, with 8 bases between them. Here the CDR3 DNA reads TGTGCCAGCAGACGGCTTTTGAACACTGAAGCTTTCTTT. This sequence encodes CASRRLLNTEAFF.

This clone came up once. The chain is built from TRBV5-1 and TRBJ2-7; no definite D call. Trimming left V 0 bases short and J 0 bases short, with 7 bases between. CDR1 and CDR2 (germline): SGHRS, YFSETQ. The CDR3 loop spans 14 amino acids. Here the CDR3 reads CASSLAKSSYEQYF. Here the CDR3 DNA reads TGCGCCAGCAGCTTGGCCAAGAGCTCCTACGAGCAGTACTTC.

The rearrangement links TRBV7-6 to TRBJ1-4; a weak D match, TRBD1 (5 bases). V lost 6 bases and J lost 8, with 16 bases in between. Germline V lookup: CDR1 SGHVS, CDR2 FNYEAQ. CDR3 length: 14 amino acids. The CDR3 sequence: CASSPRTPGEKLFF. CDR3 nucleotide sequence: TGTGCCAGCAGTCCCCGGACACCGGGCGAAAAACTGTTTTTT.

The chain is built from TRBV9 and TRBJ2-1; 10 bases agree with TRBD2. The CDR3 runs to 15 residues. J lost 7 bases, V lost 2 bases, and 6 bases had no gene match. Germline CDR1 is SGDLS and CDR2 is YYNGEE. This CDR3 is CASSVSGGAPNEQFF. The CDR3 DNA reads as TGTGCCAGCAGCGTGAGCGGGGGGGCCCCGAATGAGCAGTTCTTC.

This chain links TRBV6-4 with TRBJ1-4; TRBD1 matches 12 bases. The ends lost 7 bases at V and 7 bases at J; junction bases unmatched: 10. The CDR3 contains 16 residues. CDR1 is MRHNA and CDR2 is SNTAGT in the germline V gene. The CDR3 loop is CASTATRDRGLEKLFF. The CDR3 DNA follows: TGTGCCAGCACCGCAACCCGGGACAGGGGGCTTGAAAAACTGTTTTTT.

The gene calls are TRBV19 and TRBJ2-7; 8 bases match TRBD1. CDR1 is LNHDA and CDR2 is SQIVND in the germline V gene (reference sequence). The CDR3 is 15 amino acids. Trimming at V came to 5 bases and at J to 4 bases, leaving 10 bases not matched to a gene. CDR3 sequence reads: CASSPGQGNLYEQYF. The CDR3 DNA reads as TGTGCCAGTAGTCCAGGACAGGGAAATTTATACGAGCAGTACTTC.

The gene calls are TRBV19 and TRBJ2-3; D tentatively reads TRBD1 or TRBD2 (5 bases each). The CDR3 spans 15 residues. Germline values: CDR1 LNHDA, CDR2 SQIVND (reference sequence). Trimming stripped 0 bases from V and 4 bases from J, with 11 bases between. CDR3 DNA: TGTGCCAGTAGTATAGATCTCGGGGACGCAGATACGCAGTATTTT. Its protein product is CASSIDLGDADTQYF. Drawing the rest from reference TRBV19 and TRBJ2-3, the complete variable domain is DGGITQSPKYLFRKEGQNVTLSCEQNLNHDAMYWYRQDPGQGLRLIYYSQIVNDFQKGDIAEGYSVSREKKESFPLTVTSAQKNPTAFYLCASSIDLGDADTQYFGPGTRLTVL.

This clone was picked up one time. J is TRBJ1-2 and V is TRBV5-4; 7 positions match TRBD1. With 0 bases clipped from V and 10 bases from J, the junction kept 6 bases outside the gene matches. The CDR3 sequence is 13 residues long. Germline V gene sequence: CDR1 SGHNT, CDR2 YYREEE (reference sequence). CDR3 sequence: CASSLAGTVTYTF. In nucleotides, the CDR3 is TGTGCCAGCAGCTTGGCCGGGACAGTGACCTACACCTTC.

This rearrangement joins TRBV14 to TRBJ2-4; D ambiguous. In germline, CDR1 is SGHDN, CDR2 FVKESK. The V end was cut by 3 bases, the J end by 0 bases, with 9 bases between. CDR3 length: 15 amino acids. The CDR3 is CASSQDRLAKNIQYF. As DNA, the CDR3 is TGTGCCAGCAGCCAGGATAGGCTAGCCAAAAACATTCAGTACTTC.

The CDR3 reads CASSLYGGKGSNQPQHF. In nucleotides, the CDR3 is TGTGCCAGCAGCTTATACGGGGGTAAGGGTAGCAATCAGCCCCAGCATTTT. The rearrangement uses TRBV7-9 and TRBJ1-5, with D possibly being TRBD1 (5 bases). Germline CDR1 is SEHNR and CDR2 is FQNEAQ (reference sequence). V lost 2 bases, J lost 0 bases, and 14 bases lay in between. This CDR3 is 17 amino acids long.

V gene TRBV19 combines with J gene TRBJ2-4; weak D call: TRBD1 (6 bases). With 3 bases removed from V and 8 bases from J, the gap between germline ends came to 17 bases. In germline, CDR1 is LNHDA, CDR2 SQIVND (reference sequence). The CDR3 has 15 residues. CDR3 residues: CASSILMGAEDIQYF. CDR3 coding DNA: TGTGCCAGTAGTATCCTGATGGGGGCAGAGGACATTCAGTACTTC.

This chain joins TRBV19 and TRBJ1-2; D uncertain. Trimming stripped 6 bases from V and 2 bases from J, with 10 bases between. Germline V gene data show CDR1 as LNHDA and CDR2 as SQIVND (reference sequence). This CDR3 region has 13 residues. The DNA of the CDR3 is TGTGCCAGTAGGATGGACGCAAACTATGGCTACACCTTC. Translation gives CASRMDANYGYTF.

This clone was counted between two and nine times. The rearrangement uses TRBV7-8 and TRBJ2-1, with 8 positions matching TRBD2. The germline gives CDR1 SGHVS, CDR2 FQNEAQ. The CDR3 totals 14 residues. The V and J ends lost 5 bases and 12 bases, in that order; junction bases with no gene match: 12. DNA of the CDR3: TGTGCCAGCAGCACCACGGGACTAGGGGTTCGGCAGTTCTTC. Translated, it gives CASSTTGLGVRQFF.